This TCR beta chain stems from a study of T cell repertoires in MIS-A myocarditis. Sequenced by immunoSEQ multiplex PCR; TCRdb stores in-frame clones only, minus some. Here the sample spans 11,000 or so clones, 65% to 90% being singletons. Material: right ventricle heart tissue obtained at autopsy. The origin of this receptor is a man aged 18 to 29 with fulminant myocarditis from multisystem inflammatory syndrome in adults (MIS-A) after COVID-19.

The CDR3 reads CASSLRQGYVTGELFF. CDR3 in DNA: TGTGCCAGCAGCCTTAGGCAGGGATATGTCACCGGGGAGCTGTTTTTT. The chain couples TRBV28 to TRBJ2-2, with a weak D call TRBD1 (5 bases). Trimming removed 6 bases at V and 4 bases at J, with 18 bases between. The V gene's germline CDR1 is MDHEN and CDR2 SYDVKM. CDR3 length: 16 residues. Drawing the rest from reference TRBV28 and TRBJ2-2, the complete variable domain is DVKVTQSSRYLVKRTGEKVFLECVQDMDHENMFWYRQDPGLGLRLIYFSYDVKMKEKGDIPEGYSVSREKKERFSLILESASTNQTSMYLCASSLRQGYVTGELFFGEGSRLTVL.